The 17 T cell receptor beta chains below all came from one sample that was sequenced in a study of CD8+ T cells in alopecia areata. Sequencing relied on a cDNA template that was reverse transcribed from extracted RNA. The protocol was immunoSEQ multiplex PCR, while the TCRdb copy is restricted to in-frame clones and leaves out a portion. This sample has approximately 150,000 clones, with about 88% found just once. The sample's treatment: oral pan-JAK inhibitor, 5-10 mg twice daily. This specimen was CD8+ T cells sorted from blood, taken at week 4, from a patient treated with tofacitinib. These receptors were taken from a human donor with alopecia areata.

The chain links TRBV29-1 to TRBJ2-2; D is unresolved. CDR3 size: 13 residues. The germline V and J ends were trimmed by 3 bases and 0 bases, with 5 bases remaining between them. Per germline, CDR1 SQVTM and CDR2 ANQGSEA. CDR3 nucleotide sequence: TGCAGCGTTGATCGGACGAACACCGGGGAGCTGTTTTTT. Its protein product is CSVDRTNTGELFF.

The chain links TRBV19 to TRBJ1-6, with a tentative D call TRBD1 (5 bases). Germline CDR1 reads LNHDA; CDR2 reads SQIVND (reference sequence). The CDR3 is 10 amino acids. The CDR3 loop is CEGQNSPLHF. CDR3 nucleotide sequence: TGTGAGGGGCAAAATTCACCCCTCCACTTT. The full variable domain, with the rest looked up from reference TRBV19 and TRBJ1-6, is DGGITQSPKYLFRKEGQNVTLSCEQNLNHDAMYWYRQDPGQGLRLIYYSQIVNDFQKGDIAEGYSVSREKKESFPLTVTSAQKNPTAFYLCEGQNSPLHFGNGTRLTVT.

The rearrangement joins TRBV13 to TRBJ1-1; 9 nucleotides align to TRBD1. In germline, CDR1 is PRHDT, CDR2 FYEKMQ (reference sequence). This CDR3 is 16 amino acids long. Losses at the gene ends were 4 bases for V and 6 bases for J; bases not matched to a gene: 12. The CDR3, as DNA: TGTGCCAGCAGCTCCGAGAACGTGGACAGGGGAGCTGAAGCTTTCTTT. As protein: CASSSENVDRGAEAFF.

The chain joins TRBV5-1 to TRBJ1-1; TRBD1 might be the D (6 bases). The CDR3 is made up of 17 amino acids. Germline CDR1 and CDR2: SGHRS and YFSETQ. With 2 bases removed from V and 4 bases from J, the gap between germline ends came to 21 bases. The CDR3 loop reads CASSFWTDIARATEAFF. The CDR3 DNA sequence: TGCGCCAGCAGCTTTTGGACAGATATAGCAAGAGCCACTGAAGCTTTCTTT.

Note on this clone: Additional DNA sequences in this sample encode the identical CDR3. The chain links TRBV7-9 to TRBJ2-7; D remains unclear. This CDR3 has 12 residues. Germline V lookup: CDR1 SEHNR, CDR2 FQNEAQ (reference sequence). Trimming left V 1 base short and J 4 bases short, with 5 bases between. CDR3 residues: CASSLGDYEQYF. CDR3 nucleotides: TGTGCCAGCAGCTTAGGGGATTACGAGCAGTACTTC.

This chain uses TRBV9 with TRBJ1-4; 7 bases match TRBD1. This CDR3 has 15 residues. Germline V lookup: CDR1 SGDLS, CDR2 YYNGEE. V shed 1 base, J shed 5 bases, and the junction held 5 bases outside the gene matches. The CDR3 sequence: CASSVQGQRNEKLFF. CDR3 DNA sequence: TGTGCCAGCAGCGTACAGGGACAGCGAAATGAAAAACTGTTTTTT.

The chain links TRBV25-1 to TRBJ2-7; no clear D gene. Per germline, CDR1 MGHDK and CDR2 SYGVNS. Trimming removed 1 base from V and 2 bases from J, with 12 bases in between. The CDR3 is 15 amino acids. CDR3 in amino acids: CASSEWEGNPYEQYF. For the CDR3, the DNA is TGTGCCAGCAGTGAATGGGAAGGGAATCCCTACGAGCAGTACTTC.

The chain recombines TRBV7-3 with TRBJ2-2, with TRBD2 matching over 12 bases. V shed 4 bases, J shed 5 bases, and the junction held 2 bases outside the gene matches. The CDR3 sequence is 15 residues long. CDR1 and CDR2 (germline): SGHTA, FQGTGA. CDR3 sequence (DNA): TGTGCCAGCAGCTCCGGACTAGCGGGGACCGGGGAGCTGTTTTTT. Its protein is CASSSGLAGTGELFF.

This sequence joins TRBV2 and TRBJ2-7; D is uncertain. V was trimmed by 6 bases and J by 0 bases, leaving 12 bases between them. The CDR3 runs to 14 residues. CDR1 SNHLY and CDR2 FYNNEI come from the germline V gene. CDR3 bases: TGTGCCAGCAGGCAGACGGAAAGCTCCTACGAGCAGTACTTC. It yields the protein CASRQTESSYEQYF.

J is TRBJ2-7 and V is TRBV23-1, with D maybe TRBD2 (6 bases). TRBV23-1 is noted as an ORF with a role that remains uncertain. There are 12 residues in the CDR3. With 4 bases removed from V and 11 bases from J, the gap between germline ends came to 15 bases. The CDR3 region is CASSLNLGGEYF. The DNA for the CDR3 is TGCGCCAGCAGTCTTAACCTCGGCGGGGAGTACTTC.

This clone was picked up one time. The rearrangement joins TRBV29-1 to TRBJ2-1; 7 bases line up with TRBD1. CDR3 length equals 12 residues. The trim removed 5 bases at V and 6 bases at J, leaving 4 bases unmatched. Germline V gives CDR1 SQVTM, CDR2 ANQGSEA. In DNA form, the CDR3 reads TGCAGCGTTTCCGACAGGGCCAATGAGCAGTTCTTC. Protein sequence: CSVSDRANEQFF.

This clone was counted once. The CDR3 DNA is TGTGCCAGCAGTTCCCCAGGCCAAGGTGATACGCAGTATTTT. Encoded protein: CASSSPGQGDTQYF. V gene TRBV6-5 combines with J gene TRBJ2-3; D is ambiguous. The germline CDR1 and CDR2 sequences are MNHEY and SVGAGI. V lost 4 bases and J 6 bases, leaving 14 bases between the germline ends. This CDR3 is built from 14 residues.

The V gene is TRBV4-1, the J gene TRBJ2-1, with D perhaps matching TRBD1 (7 bases). The V gene's germline CDR1 is MGHRA and CDR2 YSYEKL. The CDR3 loop spans 16 amino acids. Trimming removed 3 bases at V and 4 bases at J, with 16 bases between. Written as DNA, the CDR3 is TGCGCCAGCAGCCAGGGTACAGGGGACTTTTACAATGAGCAGTTCTTC. Translation gives CASSQGTGDFYNEQFF.

The chain couples TRBV7-9 to TRBJ2-1; D remains unclear. The V gene lost 2 bases and the J gene lost 15 bases, with 11 bases spanning the gap. Germline-derived CDR1 and CDR2 are SEHNR and FQNEAQ (reference sequence). This CDR3 has 11 amino acids. The CDR3 sequence: CASSLSGLGFF. CDR3 sequence (DNA): TGTGCCAGCAGCTTATCCGGTTTGGGGTTCTTC. Full variable domain (rest looked up from reference TRBV7-9 and TRBJ2-1): DTGVSQNPRHKITKRGQNVTFRCDPISEHNRLYWYRQTLGQGPEFLTYFQNEAQLEKSRLLSDRFSAERPKGSFSTLEIQRTEQGDSAMYLCASSLSGLGFFGPGTRLTVL.

V is TRBV13 and J is TRBJ2-7, with 8 bases identical to TRBD2. This CDR3 spans 15 amino acids. V gave up 5 bases and J gave up 2 bases; unmatched junction bases: 8. The germline CDR1 and CDR2 sequences are PRHDT and FYEKMQ (reference sequence). CDR3 nucleotides: TGTGCCAGCAGCCTCCAGCGGGGGCCAACCTACGAGCAGTACTTC. This encodes CASSLQRGPTYEQYF.

This rearrangement joins TRBV7-9 to TRBJ2-6; a possible D gene is TRBD1 (6 bases). The CDR3 is 15 amino acids. CDR1 is SEHNR and CDR2 is FQNEAQ in the germline V gene (reference sequence). The V gene lost 3 bases and the J gene lost 4 bases, with 10 bases spanning the gap. CDR3 DNA sequence: TGTGCCAGCAGCTTGCAGGGGTTCGGGGCCAACGTCCTGACTTTC. Translating it yields CASSLQGFGANVLTF.

The chain carries TRBV6-5 and TRBJ2-7; D is unclear. The CDR3 loop spans 14 amino acids. V dropped 0 bases and J dropped 4 bases, with 10 bases sitting between them. From germline, CDR1 is MNHEY and CDR2 SVGAGI. CDR3 nucleotide sequence: TGTGCCAGCAGTTACTCTCTCTGGGATTACGAGCAGTACTTC. Amino acid sequence: CASSYSLWDYEQYF.